This T cell receptor beta chain was identified in a study of blood T cell repertoires in COVID-19. Authors' data handling: Counts of nucleated cells, estimated from reference gene primer amplification, were obtained. Profiled with immunoSEQ multiplex PCR; TCRdb holds only in-frame clones, not every one. V, J and clone size derive from that table, while D and trimming were established from the DNA sequence. Altogether 200,000 to 300,000 clones are present, more than 85% being singletons, with the ten largest covering just over 2.5%. CDR3 length: 15 residues. Trimming removed 2 bases at V and 2 bases at J, with 13 bases between. Germline CDR1 is SGHTA and CDR2 is FQGNSA.

The gene calls are TRBV7-2 and TRBJ2-7, with a tentative D call TRBD2 (5 bases). The TCR was taken from a person aged 18 to 35 with COVID-19, enrolled during active disease. Material: peripheral blood. The CDR3 DNA reads as TGTGCCAGCAGCTTATTTAGCGAGGCCACCTACGAGCAGTACTTC. Amino acid sequence: CASSLFSEATYEQYF.